The source of this T cell receptor beta chain is a study of blood T cell repertoires in COVID-19. Participants' own reports of clinical history determined their cohort assignment. Two negative PCRs, clearance, or symptom resolution characterized the recovered Cohort 3 donors. Clones were sequenced by immunoSEQ multiplex PCR, and TCRdb holds only the in-frame ones, with some missing. This sample has under 300,000 clones, with just over 90% found just once. The CDR3 runs to 13 residues. The J segment lost 2 bases and the V segment lost 4 bases, leaving 0 bases of the junction unmatched. Germline V gives CDR1 KGHDR, CDR2 SFDVKD.

Sequenced material: PBMCs or T cells enriched from blood (not recorded which). This receptor was obtained from a woman aged 18-29 years who had recovered from COVID-19. This chain connects TRBV24-1 to TRBJ1-2; TRBD1 matches at 7 bases. CDR3 DNA: TGTGCCACCAGTGACAGGGGGAACTATGGCTACACCTTC. Protein: CATSDRGNYGYTF.